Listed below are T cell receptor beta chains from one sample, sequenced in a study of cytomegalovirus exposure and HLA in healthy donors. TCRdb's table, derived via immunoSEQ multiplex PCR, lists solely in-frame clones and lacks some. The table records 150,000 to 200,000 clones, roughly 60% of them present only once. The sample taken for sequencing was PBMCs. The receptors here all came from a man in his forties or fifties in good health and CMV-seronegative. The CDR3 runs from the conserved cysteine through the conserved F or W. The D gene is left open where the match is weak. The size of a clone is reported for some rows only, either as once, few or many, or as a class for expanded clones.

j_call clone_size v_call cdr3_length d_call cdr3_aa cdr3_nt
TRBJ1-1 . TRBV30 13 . CAWSASSGSEAFF TGTGCCTGGAGTGCCTCCTCGGGGAGTGAAGCTTTCTTT
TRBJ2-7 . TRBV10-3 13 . CAISGTRYYEQYF TGTGCCATCAGTGGGACAAGGTACTACGAGCAGTACTTC
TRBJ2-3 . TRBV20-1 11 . CSATITDTQYF TGCAGTGCTACTATCACAGATACGCAGTATTTT
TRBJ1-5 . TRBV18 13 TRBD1 CASSPTGDQPQHF TGTGCCAGCTCCCCGACAGGGGATCAGCCCCAGCATTTT
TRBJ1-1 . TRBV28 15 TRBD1 CASRPTGGARTEAFF TGTGCCAGCAGGCCTACAGGGGGCGCGAGGACTGAAGCTTTCTTT
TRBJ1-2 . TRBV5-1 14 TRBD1 CASSWGTANYGYTF TGCGCCAGCAGCTGGGGGACAGCGAACTATGGCTACACCTTC
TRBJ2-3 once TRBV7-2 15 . CASSLAATSTDTQYF TGTGCCAGCAGCTTAGCTGCCACTAGCACAGATACGCAGTATTTT
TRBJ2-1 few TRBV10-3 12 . CAISTELNEQFF TGTGCCATCAGTACAGAGCTCAATGAGCAGTTCTTC
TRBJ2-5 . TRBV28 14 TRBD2 CASRAGGNQETQYF TGTGCCAGCAGAGCGGGAGGTAATCAAGAGACCCAGTACTTC
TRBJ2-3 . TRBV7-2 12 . CASSFSGSTQYF TGTGCCAGCAGTTTTAGCGGTAGTACGCAGTATTTT
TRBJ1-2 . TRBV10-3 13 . CAISVEPNYGYTF TGTGCCATCAGTGTAGAACCGAACTATGGCTACACCTTC
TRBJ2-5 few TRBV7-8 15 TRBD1 CASSLRDRGGETQYF TGTGCCAGCAGCTTAAGGGACAGGGGGGGAGAGACCCAGTACTTC
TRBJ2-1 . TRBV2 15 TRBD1 CASSDRQGAYNEQFF TGTGCCAGCAGTGACCGGCAGGGGGCTTACAATGAGCAGTTCTTC
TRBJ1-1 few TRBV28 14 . CASSVTSLNTEAFF TGTGCCAGCAGTGTAACTTCTTTGAACACTGAAGCTTTCTTT
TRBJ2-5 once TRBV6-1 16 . CASSEIGGGVGETQYF TGTGCCAGCAGTGAAATAGGGGGGGGAGTCGGAGAGACCCAGTACTTC
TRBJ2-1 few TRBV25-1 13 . CASSEVSSSEQFF TGTGCCAGCAGTGAGGTATCTAGCTCTGAGCAGTTCTTC
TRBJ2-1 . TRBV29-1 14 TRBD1 CSVRDRGHYNEQFF TGCAGCGTGAGGGACAGGGGCCACTACAATGAGCAGTTCTTC
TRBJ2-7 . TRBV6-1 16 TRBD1 CASSEAGGQGANEQYF TGTGCCAGCAGTGAAGCTGGGGGACAGGGGGCGAATGAGCAGTACTTC
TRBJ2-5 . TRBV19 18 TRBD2 CASSPGLAGTSSQETQYF TGTGCCAGTAGCCCCGGACTAGCGGGAACGTCCTCACAAGAGACCCAGTACTTC
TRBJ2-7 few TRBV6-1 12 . CASSRSAYEQYF TGTGCCAGCAGTCGTTCAGCCTACGAGCAGTACTTC
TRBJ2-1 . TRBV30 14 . CACHFAGSYNEQFF TGTGCCTGTCATTTTGCGGGATCCTACAATGAGCAGTTCTTC
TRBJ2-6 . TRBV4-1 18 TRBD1 CASSDAGGVGTRANVLTF TGCGCCAGCAGCGATGCAGGGGGCGTAGGCACCAGGGCCAACGTCCTGACTTTC
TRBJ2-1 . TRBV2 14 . CATRGHQAYNEQFF TGTGCCACCAGAGGTCACCAGGCCTACAATGAGCAGTTCTTC
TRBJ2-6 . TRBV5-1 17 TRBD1 CASSFTTTGSGANVLTF TGCGCCAGCAGCTTTACCACGACAGGGTCTGGGGCCAACGTCCTGACTTTC
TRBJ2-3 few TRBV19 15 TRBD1 CASSRFRQGANTQYF TGTGCCAGTAGTAGATTTAGACAGGGGGCAAATACGCAGTATTTT
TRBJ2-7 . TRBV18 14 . CASSRGLTSYEQYF TGTGCCAGCTCAAGGGGACTGACGTCCTACGAGCAGTACTTC
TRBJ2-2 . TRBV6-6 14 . CASSYRGAGGELFF TGTGCCAGCAGTTACCGGGGGGCGGGCGGGGAGCTGTTTTTT
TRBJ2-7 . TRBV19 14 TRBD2 CASSRQGGSYEQYF TGTGCCAGTAGTCGTCAGGGAGGGTCCTACGAGCAGTACTTC
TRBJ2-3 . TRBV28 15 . CASSFTGRNTDTQYF TGTGCCAGCAGTTTCACAGGGCGGAACACAGATACGCAGTATTTT
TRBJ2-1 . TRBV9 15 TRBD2 CASSDRTSGIGEQFF TGTGCCAGCAGCGACCGGACTAGCGGGATCGGAGAGCAGTTCTTC
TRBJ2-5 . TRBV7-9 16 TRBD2 CASSPPLRLAGETQYF TGTGCCAGCAGCCCCCCATTGAGGCTAGCGGGGGAGACCCAGTACTTC
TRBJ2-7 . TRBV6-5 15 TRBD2 CASSRPPGGADEQYF TGTGCCAGCAGTCGACCGCCGGGGGGGGCCGACGAGCAGTACTTC
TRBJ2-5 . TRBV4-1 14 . CASSSRQGWETQYF TGCGCCAGCAGCTCGCGCCAGGGGTGGGAGACCCAGTACTTC
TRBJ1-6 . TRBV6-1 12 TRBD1 CAGGTDNSPLHF TGTGCCGGCGGGACAGATAATTCACCCCTCCACTTT
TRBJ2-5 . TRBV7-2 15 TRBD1 CASSFDRGQRETQYF TGTGCCAGCAGCTTTGACAGGGGGCAGAGGGAGACCCAGTACTTC
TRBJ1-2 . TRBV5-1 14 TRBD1 CASTGQGVSYGYTF TGCGCCAGCACCGGACAGGGGGTATCCTATGGCTACACCTTC
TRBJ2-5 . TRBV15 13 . CATSRTGQETQYF TGTGCCACCAGCAGGACAGGCCAAGAGACCCAGTACTTC
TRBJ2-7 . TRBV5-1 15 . CASNSEGGGSYEQYF TGCGCCAGCAACTCCGAGGGGGGGGGTTCCTACGAGCAGTACTTC
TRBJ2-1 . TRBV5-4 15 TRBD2 CASSSSGGTYNEQFF TGTGCCAGCAGCTCTAGCGGGGGGACGTACAATGAGCAGTTCTTC
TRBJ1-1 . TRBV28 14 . CASSFRSDGGEAFF TGTGCCAGCAGTTTTAGGAGTGATGGTGGTGAAGCTTTCTTT
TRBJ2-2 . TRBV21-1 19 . CASSKDPLGSGRAIGELFF TGTGCCAGCAGCAAAGACCCCCTCGGTAGCGGGAGGGCCATCGGGGAGCTGTTTTTT
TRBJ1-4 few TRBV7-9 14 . CASSLGRNDEKLFF TGTGCCAGCAGCTTAGGGAGAAACGATGAAAAACTGTTTTTT
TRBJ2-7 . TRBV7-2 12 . CASSGRSGEQYF TGTGCCAGCAGCGGAAGATCGGGCGAGCAGTACTTC
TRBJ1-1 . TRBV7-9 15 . CASSLPRTVSGEAFF TGTGCCAGCAGCTTACCACGGACAGTCTCGGGCGAAGCTTTCTTT
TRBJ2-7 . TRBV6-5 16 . CASSFRRSGQGGEQYF TGTGCCAGCAGTTTTCGCAGGTCCGGGCAGGGTGGCGAGCAGTACTTC
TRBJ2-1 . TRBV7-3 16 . CASSPLQRLSYNEQFF TGTGCCAGCAGCCCCCTGCAGCGGCTATCCTACAATGAGCAGTTCTTC
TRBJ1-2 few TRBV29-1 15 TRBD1 CSVVGTGGALYGYTF TGCAGCGTTGTCGGGACAGGGGGAGCTCTCTATGGCTACACCTTC
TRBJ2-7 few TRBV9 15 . CASSVAGDPSYEQYF TGTGCCAGCAGCGTAGCGGGAGACCCCTCCTACGAGCAGTACTTC
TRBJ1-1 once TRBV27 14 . CASRNESRNTEAFF TGTGCCAGCAGGAACGAGTCCCGGAACACTGAAGCTTTCTTT
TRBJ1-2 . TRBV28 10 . CASLGDGYTF TGTGCCAGTCTCGGGGATGGCTACACCTTC
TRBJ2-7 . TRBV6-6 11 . CASRATTAQYF TGTGCCAGCAGAGCAACTACCGCGCAGTACTTC
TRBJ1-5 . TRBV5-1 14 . CASSPGEGDRPQHF TGCGCCAGCAGTCCCGGAGAGGGGGATCGGCCCCAGCATTTT